The rows below give T cell receptor beta chains drawn from one sample of a study of cytomegalovirus exposure and HLA in healthy donors. TCRdb's table, derived via immunoSEQ multiplex PCR, lists solely in-frame clones and lacks some. The data show about 150,000 clones, around 73% seen once. The specimen was PBMCs. The source of these receptors is a male donor in good health and CMV-seronegative. The CDR3 runs from the conserved cysteine through the conserved F or W. A D gene is named only where the DNA matches it firmly. Only part of the rows carry a size: once, few, many, or a class if the clone is expanded.

abundance: NA
v_gene: TRBV6-5
d_gene: TRBD2
j_gene: TRBJ2-7
CDR3aa: CASSYRTSGWQYF
CDR3nt: TGTGCCAGCAGTTACAGGACTAGCGGATGGCAGTACTTC

abundance: NA
v_gene: TRBV5-1
d_gene: TRBD1
j_gene: TRBJ1-3
CDR3aa: CASSRGQFSSGNTIYF
CDR3nt: TGCGCCAGCAGCCGGGGACAGTTCAGCTCTGGAAACACCATATATTTT

abundance: once
v_gene: TRBV6-5
d_gene: TRBD1
j_gene: TRBJ1-3
CDR3aa: CASMTGPGNTIYF
CDR3nt: TGTGCCAGTATGACAGGGCCTGGAAACACCATATATTTT

abundance: NA
v_gene: TRBV5-1
d_gene: NA
j_gene: TRBJ2-2
CDR3aa: CASSLAGGPGELFF
CDR3nt: TGCGCCAGCAGCTTGGCCGGAGGCCCCGGGGAGCTGTTTTTT

abundance: few
v_gene: TRBV18
d_gene: NA
j_gene: TRBJ1-1
CDR3aa: CASSPPAGVNTEAFF
CDR3nt: TGTGCCAGCTCACCACCGGCAGGGGTGAACACTGAAGCTTTCTTT

abundance: NA
v_gene: TRBV7-8
d_gene: NA
j_gene: TRBJ2-1
CDR3aa: CASSLLAGNNYNEQFF
CDR3nt: TGTGCCAGCAGCTTACTGGCAGGGAATAACTACAATGAGCAGTTCTTC

abundance: once
v_gene: TRBV25-1
d_gene: NA
j_gene: TRBJ1-4
CDR3aa: CASSVNEKLFF
CDR3nt: TGTGCCAGCTCGGTTAATGAAAAACTGTTTTTT

abundance: NA
v_gene: TRBV9
d_gene: TRBD1
j_gene: TRBJ1-4
CDR3aa: CASSPRQGKEKLFF
CDR3nt: TGTGCCAGCAGCCCCAGACAGGGGAAAGAAAAACTGTTTTTT

abundance: NA
v_gene: TRBV6-1
d_gene: NA
j_gene: TRBJ1-6
CDR3aa: CASSEMRQSSYNSPLHF
CDR3nt: TGTGCCAGCAGTGAAATGAGACAGAGCTCCTATAATTCACCCCTCCACTTT

abundance: few
v_gene: TRBV9
d_gene: NA
j_gene: TRBJ2-3
CDR3aa: CASSVQPADPDSTDTQYF
CDR3nt: TGTGCCAGCAGCGTACAGCCAGCGGACCCCGATAGCACAGATACGCAGTATTTT

abundance: NA
v_gene: TRBV7-2
d_gene: NA
j_gene: TRBJ1-2
CDR3aa: CASSSRQDYGYTF
CDR3nt: TGTGCCAGCAGCTCCAGACAGGACTATGGCTACACCTTC

abundance: NA
v_gene: TRBV25-1
d_gene: NA
j_gene: TRBJ2-4
CDR3aa: CASSDRGLGSIQYF
CDR3nt: TGTGCCAGCAGTGATAGGGGGTTGGGGAGCATTCAGTACTTC

abundance: NA
v_gene: TRBV10-3
d_gene: NA
j_gene: TRBJ1-1
CDR3aa: CAITGSLFTEAFF
CDR3nt: TGTGCCATCACCGGGAGTTTGTTCACTGAAGCTTTCTTT

abundance: NA
v_gene: TRBV18
d_gene: TRBD1
j_gene: TRBJ2-6
CDR3aa: CASSPGQGKPGANVLTF
CDR3nt: TGTGCCAGCTCACCCGGACAGGGGAAACCTGGGGCCAACGTCCTGACTTTC

abundance: NA
v_gene: TRBV28
d_gene: TRBD2
j_gene: TRBJ2-5
CDR3aa: CASSRGTSGLQETQYF
CDR3nt: TGTGCCAGCAGTCGCGGAACTAGCGGCCTCCAAGAGACCCAGTACTTC

abundance: NA
v_gene: TRBV30
d_gene: TRBD1
j_gene: TRBJ2-1
CDR3aa: CAWSPPGQGGDEQFF
CDR3nt: TGTGCCTGGAGTCCGCCGGGACAGGGAGGCGATGAGCAGTTCTTC

abundance: few
v_gene: TRBV7-9
d_gene: TRBD1
j_gene: TRBJ1-1
CDR3aa: CASSSNNRGSRTEAFF
CDR3nt: TGTGCCAGCAGCTCCAATAACAGGGGGTCGAGGACTGAAGCTTTCTTT

abundance: few
v_gene: TRBV21-1
d_gene: NA
j_gene: TRBJ1-5
CDR3aa: CASSTRDREVDSNQPQHF
CDR3nt: TGTGCCAGCAGCACCCGGGACAGGGAAGTCGATAGCAATCAGCCCCAGCATTTT

abundance: NA
v_gene: TRBV19
d_gene: TRBD1
j_gene: TRBJ2-7
CDR3aa: CASSDRGRSSYEQYF
CDR3nt: TGTGCCAGTAGCGATAGGGGGCGAAGCTCCTACGAGCAGTACTTC

abundance: NA
v_gene: TRBV28
d_gene: NA
j_gene: TRBJ1-1
CDR3aa: CASSLLDRTLNTEAFF
CDR3nt: TGTGCCAGCAGTTTGCTTGACAGGACTTTGAACACTGAAGCTTTCTTT

abundance: NA
v_gene: TRBV7-2
d_gene: TRBD1
j_gene: TRBJ1-1
CDR3aa: CASSLGRGPTEAFF
CDR3nt: TGTGCCAGCAGCTTGGGCAGGGGGCCAACTGAAGCTTTCTTT

abundance: once
v_gene: TRBV7-9
d_gene: NA
j_gene: TRBJ2-7
CDR3aa: CASSLVSSSSYEQYF
CDR3nt: TGTGCCAGCAGCTTAGTGTCTTCTAGCTCCTACGAGCAGTACTTC

abundance: NA
v_gene: TRBV18
d_gene: NA
j_gene: TRBJ2-3
CDR3aa: CASSPRRGDTQYF
CDR3nt: TGTGCCAGCTCCCCCCGGCGGGGCGATACGCAGTATTTT

abundance: NA
v_gene: TRBV9
d_gene: NA
j_gene: TRBJ1-4
CDR3aa: CASSVARPTATNEKLFF
CDR3nt: TGTGCCAGCAGCGTAGCTAGACCGACTGCAACTAATGAAAAACTGTTTTTT

abundance: NA
v_gene: TRBV5-4
d_gene: TRBD2
j_gene: TRBJ2-7
CDR3aa: CASSSGGGGYEQYF
CDR3nt: TGTGCCAGCAGCTCGGGGGGGGGAGGTTACGAGCAGTACTTC

abundance: few
v_gene: TRBV6-5
d_gene: NA
j_gene: TRBJ1-6
CDR3aa: CASREGLRSPLHF
CDR3nt: TGTGCCAGCAGGGAGGGACTTCGATCACCCCTCCACTTT

abundance: NA
v_gene: TRBV28
d_gene: TRBD1
j_gene: TRBJ2-7
CDR3aa: CASSVPGQGTYEQYF
CDR3nt: TGTGCCAGCAGTGTGCCGGGACAGGGGACCTACGAGCAGTACTTC

abundance: few
v_gene: TRBV28
d_gene: NA
j_gene: TRBJ1-2
CDR3aa: CASSPPGQPGANYGYTF
CDR3nt: TGTGCCAGCAGTCCTCCAGGACAGCCAGGAGCTAACTATGGCTACACCTTC

abundance: NA
v_gene: TRBV7-3
d_gene: TRBD1
j_gene: TRBJ2-2
CDR3aa: CASSRGGQGASGELFF
CDR3nt: TGTGCCAGCAGCCGGGGGGGACAGGGGGCGTCCGGGGAGCTGTTTTTT

abundance: NA
v_gene: TRBV6-6
d_gene: TRBD2
j_gene: TRBJ2-7
CDR3aa: CASSYFLAGAGEQYF
CDR3nt: TGTGCCAGCAGTTACTTCCTAGCGGGGGCCGGGGAGCAGTACTTC

abundance: NA
v_gene: TRBV5-4
d_gene: NA
j_gene: TRBJ1-6
CDR3aa: CASSLEGPYNSPLHF
CDR3nt: TGTGCCAGCAGCCTGGAGGGGCCTTATAATTCACCCCTCCACTTT

abundance: few
v_gene: TRBV6-1
d_gene: TRBD1
j_gene: TRBJ1-6
CDR3aa: CASLLTGDYNSPLHF
CDR3nt: TGTGCCAGCCTCCTGACAGGGGATTATAATTCACCCCTCCACTTT

abundance: NA
v_gene: TRBV6-5
d_gene: TRBD1
j_gene: TRBJ1-5
CDR3aa: CASSWDDRGDQPQHF
CDR3nt: TGTGCCAGCAGTTGGGATGACAGGGGGGATCAGCCCCAGCATTTT

abundance: NA
v_gene: TRBV2
d_gene: NA
j_gene: TRBJ2-3
CDR3aa: CASASQGYTDTQYF
CDR3nt: TGTGCCAGCGCCTCACAGGGTTACACAGATACGCAGTATTTT

abundance: NA
v_gene: TRBV18
d_gene: NA
j_gene: TRBJ2-3
CDR3aa: CASSPSQGPDTQYF
CDR3nt: TGTGCCAGCTCACCCTCGCAGGGGCCAGATACGCAGTATTTT

abundance: NA
v_gene: TRBV19
d_gene: NA
j_gene: TRBJ1-4
CDR3aa: CASSIPRGAEKLFF
CDR3nt: TGTGCCAGTAGTATACCCAGGGGTGCGGAAAAACTGTTTTTT

abundance: NA
v_gene: TRBV21-1
d_gene: NA
j_gene: TRBJ1-5
CDR3aa: CARGTGLNQPQHF
CDR3nt: TGTGCCAGGGGGACAGGGTTAAATCAGCCCCAGCATTTT

abundance: NA
v_gene: TRBV6-5
d_gene: TRBD2
j_gene: TRBJ2-1
CDR3aa: CASRLAGTNNEQFF
CDR3nt: TGTGCCAGCAGACTAGCGGGAACAAACAATGAGCAGTTCTTC

abundance: NA
v_gene: TRBV6-1
d_gene: NA
j_gene: TRBJ2-7
CDR3aa: CASSRQAYSYEQYF
CDR3nt: TGTGCCAGCAGCCGACAGGCCTACTCCTACGAGCAGTACTTC

abundance: NA
v_gene: TRBV10-3
d_gene: TRBD1
j_gene: TRBJ1-6
CDR3aa: CAISESTGNSPLHF
CDR3nt: TGTGCCATCAGTGAGTCGACAGGGAATTCACCTCTCCACTTT

abundance: NA
v_gene: TRBV6-6
d_gene: NA
j_gene: TRBJ1-1
CDR3aa: CASSYLSTSRGAEAFF
CDR3nt: TGTGCCAGCAGTTACCTAAGTACGAGCAGGGGAGCTGAAGCTTTCTTT

abundance: few
v_gene: TRBV4-2
d_gene: NA
j_gene: TRBJ2-5
CDR3aa: CASSRTLGGQETQYF
CDR3nt: TGTGCCAGCAGCCGCACGTTGGGGGGTCAAGAGACCCAGTACTTC

abundance: few
v_gene: TRBV28
d_gene: NA
j_gene: TRBJ2-7
CDR3aa: CASSGTGSYEQYF
CDR3nt: TGTGCCAGCAGCGGTACAGGATCTTACGAGCAGTACTTC

abundance: NA
v_gene: TRBV7-9
d_gene: NA
j_gene: TRBJ2-7
CDR3aa: CASSDNAVYEQYF
CDR3nt: TGTGCCAGCAGCGACAACGCTGTATACGAGCAGTACTTC

abundance: NA
v_gene: TRBV6-1
d_gene: NA
j_gene: TRBJ1-4
CDR3aa: CASCWAGGDEKLFF
CDR3nt: TGTGCCAGCTGCTGGGCGGGGGGGGACGAAAAACTGTTTTTT

abundance: NA
v_gene: TRBV7-9
d_gene: NA
j_gene: TRBJ1-1
CDR3aa: CASSRGGMSGTEAFF
CDR3nt: TGTGCCAGCAGCAGAGGCGGAATGAGCGGCACTGAAGCTTTCTTT

abundance: NA
v_gene: TRBV7-3
d_gene: TRBD1
j_gene: TRBJ2-7
CDR3aa: CASSLHGQGAYEQYF
CDR3nt: TGTGCCAGCAGCTTACACGGACAGGGGGCATACGAGCAGTACTTC

abundance: NA
v_gene: TRBV5-4
d_gene: TRBD1
j_gene: TRBJ1-6
CDR3aa: CASSLEGQGRSLHF
CDR3nt: TGTGCCAGCAGCTTGGAGGGACAGGGCCGATCCCTCCACTTT

abundance: once
v_gene: TRBV5-4
d_gene: TRBD1
j_gene: TRBJ2-1
CDR3aa: CASSFPLGQGFEGNEQFF
CDR3nt: TGTGCCAGCAGCTTCCCACTAGGACAGGGGTTTGAGGGCAATGAGCAGTTCTTC

abundance: NA
v_gene: TRBV7-8
d_gene: TRBD2
j_gene: TRBJ2-2
CDR3aa: CASRISGVNTGELFF
CDR3nt: TGTGCCAGCAGGATTAGCGGGGTAAACACCGGGGAGCTGTTTTTT

abundance: few
v_gene: TRBV4-1
d_gene: NA
j_gene: TRBJ1-1
CDR3aa: CASSPSRGGTEAFF
CDR3nt: TGCGCCAGCAGCCCGTCTCGAGGGGGCACTGAAGCTTTCTTT

abundance: few
v_gene: TRBV7-9
d_gene: NA
j_gene: TRBJ2-5
CDR3aa: CASSYGVSETQYF
CDR3nt: TGTGCCAGCAGCTACGGGGTATCGGAGACCCAGTACTTC

abundance: NA
v_gene: TRBV4-2
d_gene: TRBD1
j_gene: TRBJ1-4
CDR3aa: CASSPLGQGREKLFF
CDR3nt: TGTGCCAGCAGCCCTTTGGGACAGGGGCGGGAAAAACTGTTTTTT

abundance: NA
v_gene: TRBV28
d_gene: TRBD2
j_gene: TRBJ2-7
CDR3aa: CASSLASGRALDEQYF
CDR3nt: TGTGCCAGCAGTTTAGCCAGCGGGAGGGCCCTAGACGAGCAGTACTTC

abundance: NA
v_gene: TRBV2
d_gene: NA
j_gene: TRBJ1-5
CDR3aa: CASSEGGRRSNQPQHF
CDR3nt: TGTGCCAGCAGTGAAGGGGGCCGGAGATCCAATCAGCCCCAGCATTTT